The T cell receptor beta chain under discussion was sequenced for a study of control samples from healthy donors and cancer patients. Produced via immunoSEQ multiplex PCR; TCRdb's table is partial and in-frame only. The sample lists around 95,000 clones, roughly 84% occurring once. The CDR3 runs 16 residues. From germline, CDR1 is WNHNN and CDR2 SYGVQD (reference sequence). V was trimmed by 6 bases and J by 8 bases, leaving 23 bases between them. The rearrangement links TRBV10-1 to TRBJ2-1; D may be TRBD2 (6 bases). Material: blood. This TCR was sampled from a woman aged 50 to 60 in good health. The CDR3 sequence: CASSNRPGDPRDEQFF. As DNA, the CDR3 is TGCGCCAGCAGCAATAGGCCGGGGGACCCACGCGATGAGCAGTTCTTC.